Given below is one T cell receptor (beta chain) in context. This record belongs to a study of OX40 agonist ivuxolimab in advanced cancers. Researchers took blood at baseline, on cycle 4 day 1, and on cycle 7 day 1. Assay used: immunoSEQ multiplex PCR; TCRdb lists only in-frame clones, some missing. The data contain around 58,000 clones, around 89% of them seen just once; the ten biggest clones take up over 1.1%. The length of the CDR3 is 16 residues. Germline CDR1 KGHSH, CDR2 LQKENI. V shed 4 bases and J 8 bases; nucleotides not matched to a gene: 13. The sequence came from an adult with an advanced solid tumor such as melanoma, head and neck, liver or kidney cancer. This chain connects TRBV18 to TRBJ2-1, with 8 positions matching TRBD1. Sequenced material: CD4+ or CD8+ T cells sorted from blood, taken in a trial of the OX40 agonist ivuxolimab. Here the CDR3 reads CASSRSTGEKGYEQFF. For the CDR3, the DNA is TGTGCCAGCTCACGGTCGACAGGGGAAAAGGGGTATGAGCAGTTCTTC.